Below are 29 T cell receptor beta chains sequenced from a single sample in a study of post-analysis software for immune sequencing data (dated by TCRdb to between 2014 and 2016). What the research found in general, with its limitations: Patients showed significantly higher frequencies than controls for about five TRBV segments, among them TRBV5-6, TRBV5-1 and TRBV20-1.

No antigen has been assigned to these receptors. Receptor amplification or capture employed PCR. The sample was run on an Illumina HiSeq 2500. To reduce PCR and sequencing biases, unique molecular identifiers were incorporated into the TCR beta cDNA libraries. The public reads were run again by TCRdb, first through fastp at Q25 and then through MiXCR, and only productive beta chains were kept. Entries are consolidated by CDR3 protein sequence, retaining the most common genes and DNA. The sample has roughly 540,000 distinct CDR3 sequences on record, approximately 34% of them singletons. The ten largest account for about 5.6% of the sample. Source material: blood. These receptors were collected from a girl aged 2-17 years with multiple sclerosis.

This clonotype showed up just a few times. This sequence joins TRBV6-5 and TRBJ2-1; D possibly corresponds to TRBD1 (7 bases). Germline CDR1 reads MNHEY; CDR2 reads SVGAGI. This CDR3 is built from 12 residues. Deletions cut 7 bases from V and 7 bases from J, with 11 bases between. The CDR3 DNA sequence: TGTGCCAGCACCAGGGGGGAGAATGAGCAGTTCTTC. Amino acid sequence: CASTRGENEQFF.

CDR3 residues: CSAGRGTETQYF. CDR3 DNA: TGCAGCGCCGGACGGGGAACGGAGACCCAGTACTTC. V usage is TRBV29-1 and J usage is TRBJ2-5; the D gene is possibly TRBD2 (5 bases). The CDR3 has 12 residues. V gave up 7 bases and J gave up 5 bases, with 14 bases separating them. CDR1 SQVTM and CDR2 ANQGSEA come from the germline V gene. Supplemented by reference TRBV29-1 and TRBJ2-5, the full variable domain reads SAVISQKPSRDICQRGTSLTIQCQVDSQVTMMFWYRQQPGQSLTLIATANQGSEATYESGFVIDKFPISRPNLTFSTLTVSNMSPEDSSIYLCSAGRGTETQYFGPGTRLLVL.

This clonotype turned up a few times. CDR3 sequence: CASMESTMTQYF. The CDR3 DNA sequence: TGTGCCAGCATGGAGTCCACCATGACCCAGTACTTC. This chain links TRBV12-3 or TRBV12-4 with TRBJ2-5; D is uncertain. This CDR3 region has 12 residues. V lost 7 bases and J lost 7, with 13 bases in between.

This clonotype was observed a handful of times. This chain links TRBV29-1 with TRBJ1-1, with D uncertain. The CDR3 is 12 amino acids. V lost 7 bases and J lost 0, with 9 bases in between. Germline CDR1 reads SQVTM; CDR2 reads ANQGSEA. The CDR3 loop reads CSARRLNTEAFF. DNA for the CDR3: TGCAGCGCTCGACGCTTGAACACTGAAGCTTTCTTT.

This clonotype has just a few counts. The chain uses TRBV5-1 and TRBJ1-5; D ambiguous. The CDR3 consists of 15 residues. V lost 4 bases, J lost 3 bases, and 14 bases lay in between. Germline CDR1 SGHRS, CDR2 YFSETQ. The CDR3 loop reads CASSPGSGINQPQHF. CDR3 bases: TGCGCCAGCAGCCCGGGATCGGGGATCAATCAGCCCCAGCATTTT.

The CDR3 coding sequence is TGTGCCAGCTCACCAACGACTAGTCGGTCTGAGACCCAGTACTTC. Translated: CASSPTTSRSETQYF. J is TRBJ2-5 and V is TRBV18; D might be TRBD2 (6 bases). The CDR3 sequence is 15 residues long. The germline V gene has CDR1 KGHSH and CDR2 LQKENI. V shed 2 bases and J shed 5 bases, with 15 bases lying between them. Based on the CDR3 plus reference TRBV18 and TRBJ2-5, the full variable domain is NAGVMQNPRHLVRRRGQEARLRCSPMKGHSHVYWYRQLPEEGLKFMVYLQKENIIDESGMPKERFSAEFPKEGPSILRIQQVVRGDSAAYFCASSPTTSRSETQYFGPGTRLLVL.

As for this clonotype: A much larger clone is a single base away; this may be a read error. This chain connects TRBV11-2 to TRBJ2-3; possible D gene TRBD1, 5 bases. The CDR3 is 13 amino acids. Per the germline V gene, CDR1 is SGHAT and CDR2 is FQNNGV. The ends were cut back, 5 bases at V and 2 bases at J, with 8 bases in the middle. The CDR3 bases are TGTGCCAGCAGCATGGACACCACAGATACGCAGTATTTT. Protein product: CASSMDTTDTQYF.

This clonotype has only a few counts. The chain carries TRBV5-1 and TRBJ2-3, with a possible D match to TRBD1 (5 bases). Germline V gives CDR1 SGHRS, CDR2 YFSETQ. CDR3 length: 13 amino acids. V gave up 7 bases and J gave up 1 base, with 10 bases separating them. The CDR3 sequence: CASGAQGTDTQYF. In DNA form, the CDR3 reads TGCGCCAGCGGGGCGCAGGGCACAGATACGCAGTATTTT.

The chain uses TRBV7-9 and TRBJ2-6, with a weak D call TRBD1 (5 bases). Deletions cut 6 bases from V and 12 bases from J, with 9 bases between. Germline V lookup: CDR1 SEHNR, CDR2 FQNEAQ (reference sequence). The CDR3 covers 11 residues. For the CDR3, the DNA is TGTGCCAGCAGTCCGGACACCGTCCTGACTTTC. It translates to CASSPDTVLTF. The complete variable domain, with remaining parts taken from reference TRBV7-9 and TRBJ2-6, reads DTGVSQNPRHKITKRGQNVTFRCDPISEHNRLYWYRQTLGQGPEFLTYFQNEAQLEKSRLLSDRFSAERPKGSFSTLEIQRTEQGDSAMYLCASSPDTVLTFGAGSRLTVL.

The chain links TRBV3-1 to TRBJ2-1; the match to TRBD2 covers 15 bases. The length of the CDR3 is 20 residues. V gave up 0 bases and J gave up 4 bases; unmatched junction bases: 10. Germline V CDR1 and CDR2: LGHDT, YNNKEL (reference sequence). The CDR3 spells CASSQDLGTSGGISYNEQFF. The CDR3, as DNA: TGTGCCAGCAGCCAAGATCTTGGGACTAGCGGGGGGATATCGTACAATGAGCAGTTCTTC.

This clonotype was picked up a small number of times. The chain recombines TRBV13 with TRBJ2-5, with TRBD1 as a possible D gene (5 bases). Germline CDR1 PRHDT, CDR2 FYEKMQ (reference sequence). This CDR3 region has 12 residues. V gave up 4 bases and J gave up 12 bases, with 15 bases separating them. CDR3 region: CASSSISSREYF. CDR3 nucleotides: TGTGCCAGCAGCTCCATTAGCTCCAGGGAGTACTTC. The full variable domain, completed using reference TRBV13 and TRBJ2-5, is AAGVIQSPRHLIKEKRETATLKCYPIPRHDTVYWYQQGPGQDPQFLISFYEKMQSDKGSIPDRFSAQQFSDYHSELNMSSLELGDSALYFCASSSISSREYFGPGTRLLVL.

The table lists this clonotype with many counts. The chain joins TRBV5-6 to TRBJ2-7; 7 bases match TRBD1. The CDR3 totals 13 residues. Germline CDR1 SGHDT, CDR2 YYEEEE. With V trimmed by 6 bases and J by 0 bases, 3 bases remained unmatched. This chain's CDR3 is CASTRTGSYEQYF. CDR3 coding DNA: TGTGCCAGCACCAGGACAGGCTCCTACGAGCAGTACTTC.

This clonotype has a handful of counts. The rearrangement uses TRBV12-3 or TRBV12-4 and TRBJ2-1; 13 bases are shared with TRBD2. Germline trimming cut 6 bases from V and 7 bases from J; bases unmatched to any gene: 6. This CDR3 has 15 residues. This CDR3 is CASRLTSGGANEQFF. CDR3 coding DNA: TGTGCCAGCAGACTCACTAGCGGGGGGGCTAATGAGCAGTTCTTC.

The chain joins TRBV27 to TRBJ2-5; TRBD1 is a possible D gene (5 bases). Germline CDR1 and CDR2: MNHEY and SMNVEV (reference sequence). This CDR3 spans 14 amino acids. V was trimmed by 1 base and J by 5 bases, leaving 11 bases between them. This CDR3 reads CASSLWGYGETQYF. CDR3 nucleotides: TGTGCCAGCAGTTTATGGGGCTATGGGGAGACCCAGTACTTC.

To note about this clonotype: Since no conserved phenylalanine or tryptophan closes the CDR3, a read error is the likely cause. The chain links TRBV29-1 to TRBJ2-4, with unresolved D. The CDR3 length is 13 residues. The germline CDR1 and CDR2 sequences are SQVTM and ANQGSEA. CDR3 amino acids: CGVVPRQRHIQYC. The CDR3 DNA is TGCGGCGTTGTACCGCGGCAGAGGCACATTCAGTACTGC.

This clonotype occurred a few times. The rearrangement links TRBV9 to TRBJ1-2, with no clear D. Germline V gene lookup returns CDR1 SGDLS and CDR2 YYNGEE. This CDR3 is 13 amino acids long. Trimming removed 0 bases from V and 6 bases from J, with 9 bases in between. The CDR3 coding sequence is TGTGCCAGCAGCGTAGGCCCGAACCATGGCTACACCTTC. Translation: CASSVGPNHGYTF.

In its sample, this clonotype was seen a few times. The genes are TRBV7-8 and TRBJ2-7; D gene unclear. Looked up from germline, CDR1 is SGHVS and CDR2 is FQNEAQ. The length of the CDR3 is 14 residues. V was cut by 1 base and J by 4 bases, with 11 bases left in between. CDR3 sequence: CASSLGLTRYEQYF. The CDR3 DNA reads TGTGCCAGCAGCTTAGGATTAACCAGATACGAGCAGTACTTC.

The genes are TRBV20-1 and TRBJ1-5, with D perhaps TRBD1 (5 bases). This CDR3 has 15 amino acids. V was trimmed by 1 base and J by 4 bases, leaving 14 bases between them. CDR1 DFQATT and CDR2 SNEGSKA come from the germline V gene (reference sequence). CDR3 coding DNA: TGCAGTGCTAGAGGACAGTCATGGGTGAATCAGCCCCAGCATTTT. It encodes CSARGQSWVNQPQHF.

Concerning this clonotype: Mismatch with germline at one junction end may stem from a read error. The rearrangement joins TRBV12-3 or TRBV12-4 to TRBJ2-5, with TRBD1 matching over 8 bases. The DNA matches TRBJ2-7 better at its end, which makes the J call doubtful. The CDR3 consists of 14 residues. The CDR3 loop is CAGSPQGVSYEQYF. The CDR3 bases are TGTGCCGGCAGTCCACAGGGGGTCTCCTACGAGCAGTACTTC.

This sequence joins TRBV7-9 and TRBJ1-1, with D hard to call. In germline, CDR1 is SEHNR, CDR2 FQNEAQ (reference sequence). The CDR3 has 13 residues. The V and J ends lost 1 base and 11 bases respectively, with 14 bases between them. The CDR3 spells CASSLESGTHAFF. CDR3 in DNA: TGTGCCAGCAGCTTAGAATCAGGAACTCACGCTTTCTTT.

This chain uses TRBV12-3 or TRBV12-4 with TRBJ1-5; D remains ambiguous. The V end lost 3 bases, the J end lost 7 bases, and 7 bases lay between the germline ends. The CDR3 loop spans 12 amino acids. The CDR3 is CASSFSDQPQHF. For the CDR3, the DNA is TGTGCCAGCAGTTTTTCCGACCAGCCCCAGCATTTT.

The V call is TRBV12-3 or TRBV12-4, the J call TRBJ1-4, with D maybe TRBD1 (5 bases). CDR3 length: 17 residues. V was shortened by 4 bases and J by 0 bases, with 15 bases between the two germline ends. The CDR3 loop is CASSSQGGSATNEKLFF. The CDR3 coding sequence is TGTGCCAGCAGTTCGCAGGGAGGGAGTGCAACTAATGAAAAACTGTTTTTT.

This clonotype showed up just a few times. The chain uses TRBV9 and TRBJ2-5; no clear D. The length of the CDR3 is 14 residues. The germline V gene encodes CDR1 SGDLS and CDR2 YYNGEE. Trimming removed 0 bases at V and 1 base at J, with 7 bases between. Here the CDR3 DNA reads TGTGCCAGCAGCGTAGGCCAGCTCCAAGAGACCCAGTACTTC. It translates to CASSVGQLQETQYF.

The CDR3 reads CASIQGTWQPQHF. CDR3 nucleotides: TGTGCCAGCATACAGGGGACATGGCAGCCCCAGCATTTT. V usage is TRBV21-1 and J usage is TRBJ1-5; no DNA check was done on the table's D call, TRBD1. TRBV21-1 is deemed a pseudogene. There are 13 residues in the CDR3.

This clonotype has ten or more counts. The gene calls are TRBV24-1 and TRBJ2-1; 8 bases are a match to TRBD2. The trim removed 4 bases at V and 8 bases at J, leaving 12 bases unmatched. This CDR3 is 16 amino acids long. Per the germline V gene, CDR1 is KGHDR and CDR2 is SFDVKD. In DNA form, the CDR3 reads TGTGCCACCAGTGAGCCTCTAGCGGGTGGTCGGGATGAGCAGTTCTTC. Protein product: CATSEPLAGGRDEQFF.

The chain recombines TRBV6-5 with TRBJ2-6; D unresolved. The V gene's germline CDR1 is MNHEY and CDR2 SVGAGI. The germline V and J ends were trimmed by 2 bases and 2 bases, with 13 bases remaining between them. The CDR3 contains 17 residues. In nucleotides, the CDR3 is TGTGCCAGCAGTTACGGTACGGTTCTCGCTGGGGCCAACGTCCTGACTTTC. Its translation is CASSYGTVLAGANVLTF.

This rearrangement joins TRBV11-2 to TRBJ1-6; 8 bases are a match to TRBD1. This CDR3 has 14 amino acids. Per the germline V gene, CDR1 is SGHAT and CDR2 is FQNNGV. V lost 2 bases and J lost 10; bases outside the gene matches: 4. The CDR3 sequence: CASSLLTGESPLHF. CDR3 sequence (DNA): TGTGCCAGCAGCTTACTGACAGGGGAATCACCCCTCCACTTT.

This clonotype was picked up a small number of times. This chain connects TRBV12-3 or TRBV12-4 to TRBJ2-7, with 11 nucleotides matching TRBD1. The CDR3 runs 13 residues. V lost 4 bases to trimming and J lost 5 bases; unmatched junction nucleotides: 1. The CDR3 coding sequence is TGTGCCAGCAGTTCGGGACAGGGGGACGAGCAGTACTTC. Protein: CASSSGQGDEQYF.

This clonotype has more than one count but fewer than ten. The chain employs TRBV10-3 and TRBJ1-5, with D perhaps TRBD1 (5 bases). Trimming cost V 0 bases and J 7 bases, with 10 bases left between them. This CDR3 has 14 residues. The germline gives CDR1 ENHRY, CDR2 SYGVKD. This chain's CDR3 is CAISESGRVQPQHF. The CDR3 DNA is TGTGCCATCAGTGAGTCGGGCAGGGTCCAGCCCCAGCATTTT.